This TCR beta chain was observed in a study of T cells in Graves' hyperthyroidism and ophthalmopathy. Study details: The blood sample was taken at first diagnosis, before treatment began.

Amplified TCR beta CDR3 regions came from RNA transcripts. During a first-round RT-PCR of the TCR CDR3, the HTBI primer set was used. TCRdb reanalysed the multiplex PCR reads using MiXCR and keeps one entry per CDR3 protein. Among around 600,000 distinct CDR3 sequences listed, around 16% were seen once. Disease duration under 2 months; hyperthyroidism patients were aged 18 to 65. This sample holds PBMCs from around 9.9 ml fresh peripheral blood. There are 15 residues in the CDR3. V was trimmed by 6 bases and J by 4 bases, leaving 16 bases between them. Germline V gene data show CDR1 as MNHEY and CDR2 as SMNVEV (reference sequence). There are many counts of this clonotype. Antigen specificity is unknown. Study-wide points: Using 13 V-J features, a model discriminated ophthalmopathy from stable hyperthyroidism.

The material sequenced was blood. The chain employs TRBV27 and TRBJ1-5, with D perhaps matching TRBD1 (5 bases). The clonotype comes from a woman aged 25-40 years with Graves' hyperthyroidism. In DNA, the CDR3 is TGTGCCAGCAGCCGAGTCGGGGAGGGGAATCAGCCCCAGCATTTT. Protein product: CASSRVGEGNQPQHF.